Listed here is a single T cell receptor beta chain. What it binds is unknown. This entry comes from a study of post-analysis software for immune sequencing data. TCR beta cDNA libraries had unique molecular identifiers. Via MiXCR, TCRdb re-called the PCR reads, giving one row per CDR3 protein. The sample includes around 250,000 distinct CDR3 sequences, 35% to 45% of them seen just once. The CDR3 has 15 amino acids. The germline V and J ends were trimmed by 4 bases and 4 bases, with 16 bases remaining between them. CDR1 and CDR2 (germline): DFQATT, SNEGSKA (reference sequence). Points from the study as a whole: Patients used four to six TRBV segments, including TRBV5-6, TRBV5-1 and TRBV20-1, more often than controls.

This sequence originates from a girl between 5 and 17 years old with multiple sclerosis. This rearrangement joins TRBV20-1 to TRBJ2-2, with D perhaps TRBD1 (6 bases). Sequences were obtained from blood. CDR3 nucleotides: TGCAGTGCTAACCCAACAGGGCAGTTCACCGGGGAGCTGTTTTTT. This sequence encodes CSANPTGQFTGELFF.